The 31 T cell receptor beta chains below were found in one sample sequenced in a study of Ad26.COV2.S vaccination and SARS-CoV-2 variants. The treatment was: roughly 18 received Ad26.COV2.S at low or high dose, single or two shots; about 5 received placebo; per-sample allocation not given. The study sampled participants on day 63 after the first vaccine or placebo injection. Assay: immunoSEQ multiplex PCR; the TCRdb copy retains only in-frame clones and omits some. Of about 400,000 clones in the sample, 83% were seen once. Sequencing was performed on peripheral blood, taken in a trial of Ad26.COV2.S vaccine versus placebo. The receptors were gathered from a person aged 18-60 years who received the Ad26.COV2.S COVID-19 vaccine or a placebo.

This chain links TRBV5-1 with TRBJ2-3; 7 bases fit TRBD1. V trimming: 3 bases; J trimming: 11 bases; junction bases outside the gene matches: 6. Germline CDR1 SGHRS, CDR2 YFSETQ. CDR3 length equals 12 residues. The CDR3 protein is CASSSPTGMQYF. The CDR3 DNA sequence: TGCGCCAGCAGCTCGCCGACAGGGATGCAGTATTTT.

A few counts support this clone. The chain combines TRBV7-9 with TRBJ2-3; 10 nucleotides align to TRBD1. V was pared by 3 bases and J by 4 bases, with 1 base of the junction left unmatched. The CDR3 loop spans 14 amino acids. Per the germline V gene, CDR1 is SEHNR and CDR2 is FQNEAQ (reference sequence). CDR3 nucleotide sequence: TGTGCCAGCAGCTTGACAGGGGGCTCAGATACGCAGTATTTT. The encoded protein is CASSLTGGSDTQYF. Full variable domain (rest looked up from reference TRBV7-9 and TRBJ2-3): DTGVSQNPRHKITKRGQNVTFRCDPISEHNRLYWYRQTLGQGPEFLTYFQNEAQLEKSRLLSDRFSAERPKGSFSTLEIQRTEQGDSAMYLCASSLTGGSDTQYFGPGTRLTVL.

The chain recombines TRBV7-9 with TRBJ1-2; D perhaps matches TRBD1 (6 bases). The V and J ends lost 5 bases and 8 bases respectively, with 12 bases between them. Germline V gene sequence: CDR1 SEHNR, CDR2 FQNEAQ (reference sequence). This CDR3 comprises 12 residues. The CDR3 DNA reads TGTGCCAGCAGCCCCTGGACAGAGGGCTACACCTTC. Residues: CASSPWTEGYTF. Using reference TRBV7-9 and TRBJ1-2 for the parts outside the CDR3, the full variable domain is DTGVSQNPRHKITKRGQNVTFRCDPISEHNRLYWYRQTLGQGPEFLTYFQNEAQLEKSRLLSDRFSAERPKGSFSTLEIQRTEQGDSAMYLCASSPWTEGYTFGSGTRLTVV.

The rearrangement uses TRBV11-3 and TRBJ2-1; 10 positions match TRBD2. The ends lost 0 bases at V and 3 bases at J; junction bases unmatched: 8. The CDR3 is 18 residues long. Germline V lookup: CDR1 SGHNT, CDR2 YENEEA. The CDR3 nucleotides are TGTGCCAGCAGCTTAGACTTCGGGAGCGGGGGGGTCTACAATGAGCAGTTCTTC. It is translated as CASSLDFGSGGVYNEQFF.

The CDR3 protein is CASRATGTGYNEQFF. The DNA for the CDR3 is TGTGCCAGCAGAGCAACCGGGACTGGTTACAATGAGCAGTTCTTC. V usage is TRBV6-5 and J usage is TRBJ2-1; D possibly corresponds to TRBD2 (6 bases). Germline lookup yields CDR1 MNHEY and CDR2 SVGAGI. The CDR3 extends over 15 amino acids. Trimming left V 6 bases short and J 4 bases short, with 16 bases between.

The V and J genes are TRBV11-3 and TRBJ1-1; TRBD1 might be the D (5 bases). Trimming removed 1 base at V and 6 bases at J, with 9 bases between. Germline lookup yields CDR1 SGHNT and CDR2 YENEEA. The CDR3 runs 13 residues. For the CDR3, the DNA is TGTGCCAGCAGCTTAGTTGTAGGGGCTGAAGCTTTCTTT. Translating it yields CASSLVVGAEAFF.

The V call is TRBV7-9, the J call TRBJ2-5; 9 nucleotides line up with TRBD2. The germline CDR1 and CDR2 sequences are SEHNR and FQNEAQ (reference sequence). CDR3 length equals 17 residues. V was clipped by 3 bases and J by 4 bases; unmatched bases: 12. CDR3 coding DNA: TGTGCCAGCAGCTTTCCCCCTAGCGGGGAAACTGGAGAGACCCAGTACTTC. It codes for CASSFPPSGETGETQYF.

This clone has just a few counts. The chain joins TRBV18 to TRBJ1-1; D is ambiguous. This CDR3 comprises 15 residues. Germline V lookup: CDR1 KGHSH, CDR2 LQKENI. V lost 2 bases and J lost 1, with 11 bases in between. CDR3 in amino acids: CASSPIMLRNTEAFF. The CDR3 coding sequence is TGTGCCAGCTCACCAATCATGCTGAGGAACACTGAAGCTTTCTTT.

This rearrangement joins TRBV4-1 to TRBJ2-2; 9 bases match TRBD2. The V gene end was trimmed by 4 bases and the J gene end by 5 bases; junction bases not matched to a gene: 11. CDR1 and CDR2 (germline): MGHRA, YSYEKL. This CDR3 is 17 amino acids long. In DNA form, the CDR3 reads TGCGCCAGCAGCCGAGCGGCCCTAGCGGGAATAACCGGGGAGCTGTTTTTT. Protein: CASSRAALAGITGELFF.

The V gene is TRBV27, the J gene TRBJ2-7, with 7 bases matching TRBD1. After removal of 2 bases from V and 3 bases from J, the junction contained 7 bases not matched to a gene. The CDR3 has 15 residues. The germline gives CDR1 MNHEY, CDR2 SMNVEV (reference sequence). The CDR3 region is CASSLVGTDYYEQYF. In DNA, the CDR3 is TGTGCCAGCAGTTTAGTGGGGACAGACTACTACGAGCAGTACTTC.

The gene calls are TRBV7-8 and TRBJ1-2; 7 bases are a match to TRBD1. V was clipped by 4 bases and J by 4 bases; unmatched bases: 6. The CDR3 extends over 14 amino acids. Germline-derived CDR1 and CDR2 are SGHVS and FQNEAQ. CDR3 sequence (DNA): TGTGCCAGCAGCTCCTACAGGGGTCCCTATGGCTACACCTTC. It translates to CASSSYRGPYGYTF.

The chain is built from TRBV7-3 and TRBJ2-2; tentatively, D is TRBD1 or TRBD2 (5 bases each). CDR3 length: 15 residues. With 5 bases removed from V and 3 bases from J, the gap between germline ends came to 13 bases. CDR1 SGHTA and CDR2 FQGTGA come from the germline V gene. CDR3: CASSPRDRYTGELFF. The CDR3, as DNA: TGTGCCAGCAGCCCACGGGACCGGTACACCGGGGAGCTGTTTTTT. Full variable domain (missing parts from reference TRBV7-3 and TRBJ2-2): GAGVSQTPSNKVTEKGKYVELRCDPISGHTALYWYRQSLGQGPEFLIYFQGTGAADDSGLPNDRFFAVRPEGSVSTLKIQRTERGDSAVYLCASSPRDRYTGELFFGEGSRLTVL.

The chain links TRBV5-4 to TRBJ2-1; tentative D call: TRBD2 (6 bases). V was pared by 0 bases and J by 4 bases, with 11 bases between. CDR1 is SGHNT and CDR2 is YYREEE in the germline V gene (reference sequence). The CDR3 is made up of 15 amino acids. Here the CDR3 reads CASSLGVAEYNEQFF. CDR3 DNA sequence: TGTGCCAGCAGCTTGGGGGTAGCGGAGTACAATGAGCAGTTCTTC.

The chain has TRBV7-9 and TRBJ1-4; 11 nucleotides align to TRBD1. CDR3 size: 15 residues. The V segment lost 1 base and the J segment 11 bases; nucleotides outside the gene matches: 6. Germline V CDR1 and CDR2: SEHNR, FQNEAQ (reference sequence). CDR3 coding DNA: TGTGCCAGCAGCTTAGAAGGGACAGGGGGACAGAAACTGTTTTTT. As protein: CASSLEGTGGQKLFF.

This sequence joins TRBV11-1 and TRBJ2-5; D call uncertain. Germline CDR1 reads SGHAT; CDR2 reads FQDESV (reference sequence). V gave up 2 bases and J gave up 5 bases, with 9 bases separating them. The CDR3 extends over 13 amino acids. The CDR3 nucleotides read TGTGCCAGCAGCTTAAGAGCTAAGGAGACCCAGTACTTC. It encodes CASSLRAKETQYF.

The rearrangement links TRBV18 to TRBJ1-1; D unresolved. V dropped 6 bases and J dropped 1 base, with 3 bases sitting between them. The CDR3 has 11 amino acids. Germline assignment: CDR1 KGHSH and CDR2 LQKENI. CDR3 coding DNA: TGTGCCAGCTCGGAGAACACTGAAGCTTTCTTT. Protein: CASSENTEAFF. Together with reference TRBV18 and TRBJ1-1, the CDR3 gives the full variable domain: NAGVMQNPRHLVRRRGQEARLRCSPMKGHSHVYWYRQLPEEGLKFMVYLQKENIIDESGMPKERFSAEFPKEGPSILRIQQVVRGDSAAYFCASSENTEAFFGQGTRLTVV.

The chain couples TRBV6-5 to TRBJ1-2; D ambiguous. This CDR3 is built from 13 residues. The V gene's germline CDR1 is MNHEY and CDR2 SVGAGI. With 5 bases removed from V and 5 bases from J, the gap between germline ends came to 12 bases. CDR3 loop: CASSPLGPYGYTF. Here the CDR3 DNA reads TGTGCCAGCAGTCCCCTAGGGCCGTATGGCTACACCTTC.

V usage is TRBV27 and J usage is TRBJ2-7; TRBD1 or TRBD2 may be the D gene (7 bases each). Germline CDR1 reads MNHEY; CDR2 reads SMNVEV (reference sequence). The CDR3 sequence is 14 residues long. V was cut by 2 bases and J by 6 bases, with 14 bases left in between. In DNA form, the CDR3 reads TGTGCCAGCAGTTTAGGGACAGCGGGACGCGAGCAGTACTTC. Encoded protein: CASSLGTAGREQYF.

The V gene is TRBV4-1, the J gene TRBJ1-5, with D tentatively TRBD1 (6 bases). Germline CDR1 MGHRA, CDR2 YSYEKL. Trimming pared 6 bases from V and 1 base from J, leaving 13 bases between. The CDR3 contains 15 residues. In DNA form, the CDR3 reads TGCGCCAGCAGGTACAGGGATGGAAGCAATCAGCCCCAGCATTTT. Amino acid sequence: CASRYRDGSNQPQHF.

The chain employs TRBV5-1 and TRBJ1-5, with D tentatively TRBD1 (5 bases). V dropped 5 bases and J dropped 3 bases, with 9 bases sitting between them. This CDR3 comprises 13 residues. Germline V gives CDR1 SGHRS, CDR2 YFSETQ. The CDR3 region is CASREGVNQPQHF. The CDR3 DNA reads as TGCGCCAGCAGGGAAGGGGTCAATCAGCCCCAGCATTTT.

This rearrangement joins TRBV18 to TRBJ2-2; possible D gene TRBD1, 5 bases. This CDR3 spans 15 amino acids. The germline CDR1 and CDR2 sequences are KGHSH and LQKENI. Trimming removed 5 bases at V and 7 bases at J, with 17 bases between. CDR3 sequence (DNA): TGTGCCAGCTCAAGTTCCGCGACAGAGGTCGGGGAGCTGTTTTTT. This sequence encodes CASSSSATEVGELFF.

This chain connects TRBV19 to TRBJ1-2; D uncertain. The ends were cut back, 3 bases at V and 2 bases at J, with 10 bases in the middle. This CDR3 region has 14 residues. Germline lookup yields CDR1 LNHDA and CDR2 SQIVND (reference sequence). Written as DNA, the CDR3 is TGTGCCAGTAGTATGGGCAGAACAAACTATGGCTACACCTTC. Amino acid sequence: CASSMGRTNYGYTF.

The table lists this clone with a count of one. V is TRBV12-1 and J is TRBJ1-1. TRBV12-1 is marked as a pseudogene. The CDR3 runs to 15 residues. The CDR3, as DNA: TGTGCCAGCAGTTATCCCAGTGTAGGGAACACTGAAGCTTTCTTT. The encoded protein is CASSYPSVGNTEAFF.

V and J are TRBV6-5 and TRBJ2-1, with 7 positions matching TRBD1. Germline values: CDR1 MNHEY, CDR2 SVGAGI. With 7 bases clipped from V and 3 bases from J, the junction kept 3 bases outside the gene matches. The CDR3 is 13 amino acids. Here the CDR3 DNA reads TGTGCCAGCACCCGGGACAGCTACAATGAGCAGTTCTTC. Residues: CASTRDSYNEQFF.

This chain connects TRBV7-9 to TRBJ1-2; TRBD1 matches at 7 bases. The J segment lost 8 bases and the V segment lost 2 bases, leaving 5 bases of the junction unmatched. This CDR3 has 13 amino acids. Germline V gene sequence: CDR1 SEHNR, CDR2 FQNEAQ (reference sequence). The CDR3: CASSLYGGQGYTF. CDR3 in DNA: TGTGCCAGCAGCTTATATGGGGGACAGGGCTACACCTTC. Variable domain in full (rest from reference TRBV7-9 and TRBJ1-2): DTGVSQNPRHKITKRGQNVTFRCDPISEHNRLYWYRQTLGQGPEFLTYFQNEAQLEKSRLLSDRFSAERPKGSFSTLEIQRTEQGDSAMYLCASSLYGGQGYTFGSGTRLTVV.

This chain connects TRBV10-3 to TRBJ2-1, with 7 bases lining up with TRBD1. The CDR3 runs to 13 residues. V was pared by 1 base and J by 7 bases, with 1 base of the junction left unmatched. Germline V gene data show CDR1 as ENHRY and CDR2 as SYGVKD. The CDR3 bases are TGTGCCATCAGTGAGTTACAGGGGAATGAGCAGTTCTTC. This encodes CAISELQGNEQFF.

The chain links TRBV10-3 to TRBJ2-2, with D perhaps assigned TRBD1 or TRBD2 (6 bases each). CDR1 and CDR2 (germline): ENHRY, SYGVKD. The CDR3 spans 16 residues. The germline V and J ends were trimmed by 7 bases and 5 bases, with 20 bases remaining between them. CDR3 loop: CAIKEGHPGATGELFF. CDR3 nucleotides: TGTGCCATCAAGGAAGGGCATCCGGGGGCTACCGGGGAGCTGTTTTTT.

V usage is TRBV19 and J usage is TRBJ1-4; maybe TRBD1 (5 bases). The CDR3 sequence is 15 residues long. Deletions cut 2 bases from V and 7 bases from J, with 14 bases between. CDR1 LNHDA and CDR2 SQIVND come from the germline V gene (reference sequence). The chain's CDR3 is CASSIPRGGSEKLFF. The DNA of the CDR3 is TGTGCCAGTAGTATACCACGGGGGGGGAGTGAAAAACTGTTTTTT.

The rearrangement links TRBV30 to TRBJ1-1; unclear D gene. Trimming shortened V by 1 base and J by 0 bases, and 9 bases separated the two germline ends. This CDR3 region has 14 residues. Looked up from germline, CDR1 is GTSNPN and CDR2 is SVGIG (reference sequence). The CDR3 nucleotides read TGTGCCTGGAGTGGTTCACTCCTGAACACTGAAGCTTTCTTT. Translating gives CAWSGSLLNTEAFF.

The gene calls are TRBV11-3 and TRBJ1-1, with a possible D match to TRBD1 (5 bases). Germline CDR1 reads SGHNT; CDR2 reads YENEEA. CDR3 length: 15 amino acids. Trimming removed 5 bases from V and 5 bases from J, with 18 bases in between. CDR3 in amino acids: CASSHGRVPNTEAFF. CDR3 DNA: TGTGCCAGCAGCCACGGCAGGGTGCCCAATACTGAAGCTTTCTTT.

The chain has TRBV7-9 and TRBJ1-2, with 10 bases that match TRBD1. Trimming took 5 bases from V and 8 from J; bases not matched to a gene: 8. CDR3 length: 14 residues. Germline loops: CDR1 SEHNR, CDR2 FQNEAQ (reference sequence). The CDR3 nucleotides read TGTGCCAGCAGCCATAGACAGGGGGCTAGGGGCTACACCTTC. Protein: CASSHRQGARGYTF.